This paragraph reports one TCR beta chain. Per the authors' pipeline: Estimation of nucleated cell counts relied on the amplification of reference gene primers. Some clones are missing from TCRdb's copy, which holds only in-frame ones; the method was immunoSEQ multiplex PCR. That table supplies the V and J calls and clone size; D and trimming were determined from the DNA. The sample lists fewer than 95,000 clones, 75% to 90% occurring once. This specimen belongs to a study of blood T cell repertoires in COVID-19. Study summary: Donors in the United States, Italy and Spain gave samples during acute or convalescent COVID-19.

Trimming took off 4 bases at V and 0 bases at J, with 17 bases between the two ends. This CDR3 region has 16 residues. Germline V gene sequence: CDR1 SGHRS, CDR2 YFSETQ. The sequence was collected from a male donor with acute or convalescent COVID-19. Sequenced sample: peripheral blood. The chain carries TRBV5-1 and TRBJ2-7; tentative D call: TRBD2 (7 bases). The CDR3, as DNA: TGCGCCAGCAGCCCGAGGGGGGGGGTAAGCTCCTACGAGCAGTACTTC. It encodes CASSPRGGVSSYEQYF.